This TCR beta chain appears in the sequencing data of a study of T-cell memory formation after mild COVID-19 (dated by TCRdb to the early 2020s). Regarding the research as a whole: TCR sequence clusters from the two donors were found to be largely donor specific. In a couple of donors, T-cell clones that expanded and contracted after mild COVID-19 were followed by sequencing TCRalpha and TCRbeta repertoires longitudinally. The cohort comprised two young, previously healthy adult volunteers, one female and one male.

For sequencing, an Illumina NovaSeq 6000 was employed. Using 5'RACE with constant-segment primers, TCRalpha and TCRbeta cDNA libraries were constructed, with sample barcodes and unique molecular identifiers added in the process. Trizol reagent was used to extract RNA from every sample. The libraries were amplified in two PCR steps, and the second step added a second sample barcode and Illumina TruSeq adapters. Libraries were sequenced on an Illumina NovaSeq with 2 x 150 bp paired-end reads. The paper's processing steps were these. Demultiplexing of reads and collapsing into UMI-guided consensus sequences were performed with migec v1.2.7. Using mixcr v2.1.11, UMI consensuses were aligned to TRA and TRB V and J templates and then assembled into clonotypes. A clonotype was counted as expanded or contracted only when both edgeR and NoisET called the clonotype significant, with the noise models trained on biological replicates. For edgeR calls, a false discovery rate-adjusted p below 0.01 and a log2 fold-change threshold of 1 were applied. As an exploratory analysis of dynamics, PCA with hierarchical clustering was applied to max-normalized trajectories of the 1000 most abundant clonotypes. Each responding clone was given a CD4 or CD8 phenotype based on the CD4+ and CD8+ repertoires, which had been sequenced separately. TCRdb itself trimmed the public reads at Q25 with fastp, ran MiXCR and retained productive beta chains. CDR3 protein duplicates are merged, each entry listing the most common genes and DNA. These V and J calls derive from TCRdb rather than the authors' analysis. This sample is represented by 410,000 or so distinct CDR3 sequences; about a quarter of them were singletons. Of the sample, roughly 13% is held by the ten largest clones.

What the study reported, not specific to this receptor: Contracting CD4+ clones were found mainly in CM and EM memory subsets, while CD8+ clones were enriched in EMRA. SARS-CoV-2 specificity of the second-wave clones peaking on day 37 was not confirmed. Only a couple of mild cases were covered in the study, and larger cohorts including severe cases with pre-infection samples were considered necessary. Clones contracting from day 15 to 85 had balanced CD4/CD8 phenotypes, while a second wave expanding from day 15 to 37 was biased towards CD4+. The detection of some responding clones in pre-infection memory suggests that pre-existing cross-reactive memory T cells joined the SARS-CoV-2 response.

This clonotype was detected a few times. What this receptor recognizes is not known. No base quality values were provided; no much bigger clone lies one nucleotide off. PBMCs were isolated by Ficoll-Paque density gradient centrifugation. From cysteine to phenylalanine, the CDR3 is 12 amino acids long. Only the CDR3 part of the read is kept: 36 bases, read in frame from the first base. V is reduced by 8 bases and J by 4 bases, leaving a spacing of 6 bases between them. The germline V gene sets CDR1 to ENHRY and CDR2 to SYGVKD. Here the chain combines TRBV10-3 and TRBJ1-6; TRBD1 is possibly the D segment (5 matching bases). The sequencing input was PBMCs or a T cell subset sorted from them (not recorded which). The sequence derives from an adult woman who had mild COVID-19 (a few samples of this study predate the infection). The sample titles of this study are shuffled in the database, so cell type and time point are left out; the donor was told from shared clones. DNA sequence: TGTGCCATCGGACAATATAATTCACCCCTCCACTTT. Its translation is CAIGQYNSPLHF.